The present TCR beta chain was sequenced within a study of radiotherapy plus CTLA-4 blockade in lung cancer. Germline CDR1 reads SGHRS; CDR2 reads YFSETQ. The V end was cut by 0 bases, the J end by 5 bases, with 14 bases between. This CDR3 contains 16 residues. This clone appeared a single time. The table came from immunoSEQ multiplex PCR; TCRdb's copy has only in-frame clones and leaves some out. Counted here are about 46,000 clones, roughly three quarters occurring once; the ten biggest clones make up roughly 8.5%. The TCR comes from a human donor with non-small cell lung cancer who had a complete response to radiotherapy plus ipilimumab. This specimen was peripheral blood, taken from a patient treated with radiotherapy plus ipilimumab. The J gene is TRBJ1-4, the V gene TRBV5-1, with D uncertain. CDR3 DNA sequence: TGCGCCAGCAGCTTGGACACGTACGGCGGAAATGAAAAACTGTTTTTT. Protein: CASSLDTYGGNEKLFF.